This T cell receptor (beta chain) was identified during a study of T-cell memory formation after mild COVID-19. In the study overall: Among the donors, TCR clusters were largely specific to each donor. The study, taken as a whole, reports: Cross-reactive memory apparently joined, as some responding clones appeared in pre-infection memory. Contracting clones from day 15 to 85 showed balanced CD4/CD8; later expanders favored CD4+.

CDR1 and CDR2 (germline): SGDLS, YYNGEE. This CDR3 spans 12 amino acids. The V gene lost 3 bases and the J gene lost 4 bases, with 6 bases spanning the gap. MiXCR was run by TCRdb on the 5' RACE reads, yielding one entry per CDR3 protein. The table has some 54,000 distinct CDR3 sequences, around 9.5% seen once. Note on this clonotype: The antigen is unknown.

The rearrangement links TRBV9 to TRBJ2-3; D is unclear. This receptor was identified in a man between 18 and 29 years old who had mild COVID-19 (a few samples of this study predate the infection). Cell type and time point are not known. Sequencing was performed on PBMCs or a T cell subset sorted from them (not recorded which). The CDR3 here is CASSGFADTQYF. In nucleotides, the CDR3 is TGTGCCAGCAGCGGATTTGCAGATACGCAGTATTTT.